One TCR beta chain is described in this entry. This entry comes from a study of lymphopenia after photon versus proton radiotherapy. Clones were sequenced by immunoSEQ multiplex PCR, and TCRdb holds only the in-frame ones, with some missing. The sample consists of 16,000 or so clones, roughly nine tenths of them appearing once. The sequencing here drew on peripheral blood, taken from a patient treated with proton-based radiotherapy. The clonotype originates from a woman in her fifties or sixties with cholangiocarcinoma. Some clones in this sample may be carry-over from other donors' samples.

CDR3 bases: TGTGCCAGCAGCAAGACTAGCGGGGGGCAAGAGACCCAGTACTTC. Its translation is CASSKTSGGQETQYF. The chain links TRBV6-6 to TRBJ2-5; 13 nucleotides align to TRBD2. Germline values: CDR1 MNHNY, CDR2 SVGAGI (reference sequence). The CDR3 contains 15 residues. Losses at the gene ends were 6 bases for V and 2 bases for J; bases not matched to a gene: 3.